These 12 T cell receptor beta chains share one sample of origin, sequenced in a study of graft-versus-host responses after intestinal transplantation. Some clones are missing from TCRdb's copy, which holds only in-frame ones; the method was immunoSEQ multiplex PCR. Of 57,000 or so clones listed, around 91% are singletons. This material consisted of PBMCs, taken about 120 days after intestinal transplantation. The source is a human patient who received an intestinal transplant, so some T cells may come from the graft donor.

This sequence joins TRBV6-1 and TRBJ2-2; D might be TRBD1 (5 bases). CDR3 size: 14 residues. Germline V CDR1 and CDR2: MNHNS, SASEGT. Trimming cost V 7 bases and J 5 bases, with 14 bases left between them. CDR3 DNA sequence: TGTGCCAGCATGCCAGGGCTGGTAACCGGGGAGCTGTTTTTT. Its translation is CASMPGLVTGELFF.

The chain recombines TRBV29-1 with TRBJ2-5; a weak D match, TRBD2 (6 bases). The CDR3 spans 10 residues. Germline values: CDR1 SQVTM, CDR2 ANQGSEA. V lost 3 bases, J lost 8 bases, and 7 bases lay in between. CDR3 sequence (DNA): TGCAGCGTTGAGGAGGGCACCCAGTACTTC. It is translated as CSVEEGTQYF.

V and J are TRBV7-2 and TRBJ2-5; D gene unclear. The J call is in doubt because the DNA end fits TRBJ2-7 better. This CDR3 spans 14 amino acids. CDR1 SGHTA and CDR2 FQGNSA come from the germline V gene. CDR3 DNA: TGTGCCAGCAGCTTAGTGGAGAGCTCCTACGAGCAGTACTTC. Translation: CASSLVESSYEQYF.

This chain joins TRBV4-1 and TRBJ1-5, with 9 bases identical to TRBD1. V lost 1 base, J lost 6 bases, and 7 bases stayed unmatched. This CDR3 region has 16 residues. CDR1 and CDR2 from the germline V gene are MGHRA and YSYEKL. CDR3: CASSQAGQGMAQPQHF. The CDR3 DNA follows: TGCGCCAGCAGCCAAGCCGGACAGGGGATGGCTCAGCCCCAGCATTTT.

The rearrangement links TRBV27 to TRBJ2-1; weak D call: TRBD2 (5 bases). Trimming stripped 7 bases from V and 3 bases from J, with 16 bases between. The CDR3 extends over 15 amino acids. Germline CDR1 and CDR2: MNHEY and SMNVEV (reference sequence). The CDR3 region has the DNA TGTGCCAGCACCGGGAACCCGTTCGTCTACAATGAGCAGTTCTTC. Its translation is CASTGNPFVYNEQFF.

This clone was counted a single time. The CDR3 bases are TGTGCCAGCTCACCAAAAAAAGAGACCCAGTACTTC. Translated: CASSPKKETQYF. This chain connects TRBV18 to TRBJ2-5; D remains unclear. The CDR3 contains 12 residues. Germline V gene lookup returns CDR1 KGHSH and CDR2 LQKENI. The V end lost 2 bases, the J end lost 3 bases, and 4 bases lay between the germline ends.

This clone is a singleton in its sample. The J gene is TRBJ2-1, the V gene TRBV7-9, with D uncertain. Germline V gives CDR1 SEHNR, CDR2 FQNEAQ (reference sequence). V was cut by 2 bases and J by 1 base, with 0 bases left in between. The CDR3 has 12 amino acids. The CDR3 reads CASSLSYNEQFF. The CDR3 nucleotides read TGTGCCAGCAGCTTATCCTACAATGAGCAGTTCTTC.

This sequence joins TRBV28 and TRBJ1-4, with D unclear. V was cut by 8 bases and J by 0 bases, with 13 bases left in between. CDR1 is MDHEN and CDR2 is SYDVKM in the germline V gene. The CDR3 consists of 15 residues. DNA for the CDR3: TGTGCCAGCCGCATAGGCGGTACAACTAATGAAAAACTGTTTTTT. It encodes CASRIGGTTNEKLFF.

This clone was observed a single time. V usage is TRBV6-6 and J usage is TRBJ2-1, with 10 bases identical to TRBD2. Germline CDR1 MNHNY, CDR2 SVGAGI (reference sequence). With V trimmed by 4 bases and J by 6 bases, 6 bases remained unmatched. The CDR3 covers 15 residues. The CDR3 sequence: CASSLSGGASNEQFF. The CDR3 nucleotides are TGTGCCAGCAGTTTAAGCGGGGGGGCCAGCAATGAGCAGTTCTTC.

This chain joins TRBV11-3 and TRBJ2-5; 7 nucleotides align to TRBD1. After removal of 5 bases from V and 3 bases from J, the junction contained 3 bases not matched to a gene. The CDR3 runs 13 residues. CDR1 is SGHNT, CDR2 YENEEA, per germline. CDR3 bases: TGTGCCAGCAGCCCCGGGACAGAAGAGACCCAGTACTTC. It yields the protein CASSPGTEETQYF.

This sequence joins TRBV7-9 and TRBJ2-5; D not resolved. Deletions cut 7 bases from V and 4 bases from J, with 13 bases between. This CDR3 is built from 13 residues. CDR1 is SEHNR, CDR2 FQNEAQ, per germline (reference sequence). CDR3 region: CASTRIGVETQYF. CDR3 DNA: TGTGCCAGCACCCGCATCGGCGTAGAGACCCAGTACTTC.

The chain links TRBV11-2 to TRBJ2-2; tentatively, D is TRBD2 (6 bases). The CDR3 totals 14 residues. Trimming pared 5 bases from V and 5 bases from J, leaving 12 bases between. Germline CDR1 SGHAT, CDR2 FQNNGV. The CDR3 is CASSPGTLTGELFF. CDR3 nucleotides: TGTGCCAGCAGCCCCGGGACTCTGACCGGGGAGCTGTTTTTT.